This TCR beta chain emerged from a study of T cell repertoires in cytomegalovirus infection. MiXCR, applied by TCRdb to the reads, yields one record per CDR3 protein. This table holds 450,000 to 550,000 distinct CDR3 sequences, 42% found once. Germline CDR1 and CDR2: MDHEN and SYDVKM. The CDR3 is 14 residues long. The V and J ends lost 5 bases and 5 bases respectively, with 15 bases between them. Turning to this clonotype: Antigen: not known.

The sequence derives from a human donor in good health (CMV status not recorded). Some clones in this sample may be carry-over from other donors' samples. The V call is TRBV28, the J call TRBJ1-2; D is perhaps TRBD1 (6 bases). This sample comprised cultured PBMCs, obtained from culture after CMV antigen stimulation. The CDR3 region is CASSLTGTKYGYTF. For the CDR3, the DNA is TGTGCCAGCAGTCTGACGGGGACAAAGTATGGCTACACCTTC.